This T cell receptor (beta chain) is drawn from a study of shared clonotypes between healthy human individuals. This CDR3 has 17 residues. CDR1 SGHTA and CDR2 FQGNSA come from the germline V gene. V lost 5 bases and J 1 base, leaving 19 bases between the germline ends. Profiling relied on immunoSEQ multiplex PCR, and the TCRdb table lists in-frame clones only, not all of them. The sample yields more than 1.2 million clones, approximately 98.5% seen once. This chain uses TRBV7-2 with TRBJ2-3; the D gene is possibly TRBD2 (5 bases). Specimen: naive CD4+ T cells sorted from blood. Subset of the sample: CD45RA+ positively selected. The TCR comes from a man between 25 and 39 years old in good health. This CDR3 is CASSPGGPLDRTDTQYF. In DNA, the CDR3 is TGTGCCAGCAGCCCCGGCGGGCCTCTGGACCGCACAGATACGCAGTATTTT.